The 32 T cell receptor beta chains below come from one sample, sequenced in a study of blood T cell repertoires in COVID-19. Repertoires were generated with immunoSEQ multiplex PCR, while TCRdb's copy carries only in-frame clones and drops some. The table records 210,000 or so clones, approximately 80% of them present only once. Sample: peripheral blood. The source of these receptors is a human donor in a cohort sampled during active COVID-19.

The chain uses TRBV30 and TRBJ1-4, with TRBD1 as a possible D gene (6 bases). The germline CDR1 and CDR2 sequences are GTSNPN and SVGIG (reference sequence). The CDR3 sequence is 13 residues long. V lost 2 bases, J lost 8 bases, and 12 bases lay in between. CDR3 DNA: TGTGCCTGGAGTCGGGGGGCGCCCGAAAAACTGTTTTTT. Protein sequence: CAWSRGAPEKLFF. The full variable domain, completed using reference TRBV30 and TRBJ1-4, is SQTIHQWPATLVQPVGSPLSLECTVEGTSNPNLYWYRQAAGRGLQLLFYSVGIGQISSEVPQNLSASRPQDRQFILSSKKLLLSDSGFYLCAWSRGAPEKLFFGSGTQLSVL.

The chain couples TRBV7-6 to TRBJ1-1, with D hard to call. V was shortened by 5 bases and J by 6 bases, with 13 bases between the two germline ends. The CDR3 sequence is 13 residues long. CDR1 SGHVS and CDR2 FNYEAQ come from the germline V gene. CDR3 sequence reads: CASSLQLAAEAFF. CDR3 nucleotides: TGTGCCAGCAGCCTCCAGCTGGCGGCTGAAGCTTTCTTT.

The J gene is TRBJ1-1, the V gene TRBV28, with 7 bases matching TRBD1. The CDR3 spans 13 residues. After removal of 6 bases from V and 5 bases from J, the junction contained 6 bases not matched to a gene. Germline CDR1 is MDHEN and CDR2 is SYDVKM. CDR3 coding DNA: TGTGCCAGCAGCGACAGGGATGGGACTGAAGCTTTCTTT. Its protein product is CASSDRDGTEAFF.

The DNA of the CDR3 is TGCGCCAGCAGCCAAGTGCTTGGGACAAGACAAGAGGACTATGGCTACACCTTC. Protein product: CASSQVLGTRQEDYGYTF. This chain links TRBV4-1 with TRBJ1-2; weak D call: TRBD1 (6 bases). V lost 1 base to trimming and J lost 3 bases, with 21 bases between them. The CDR3 is made up of 18 amino acids. CDR1 and CDR2 from the germline V gene are MGHRA and YSYEKL.

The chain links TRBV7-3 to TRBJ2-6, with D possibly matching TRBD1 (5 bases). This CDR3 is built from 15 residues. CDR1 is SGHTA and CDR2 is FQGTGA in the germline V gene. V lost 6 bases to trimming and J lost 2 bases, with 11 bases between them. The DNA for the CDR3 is TGTGCCAGCAGGGGAAGGGGCCCTGGGGCCAACGTCCTGACTTTC. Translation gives CASRGRGPGANVLTF.

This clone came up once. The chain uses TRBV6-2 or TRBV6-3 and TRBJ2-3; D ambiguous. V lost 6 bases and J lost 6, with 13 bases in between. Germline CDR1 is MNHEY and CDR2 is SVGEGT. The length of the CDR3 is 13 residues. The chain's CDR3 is CASSQNLVDTQYF. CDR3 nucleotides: TGTGCCAGCAGCCAGAATTTAGTGGATACGCAGTATTTT.

The CDR3 coding sequence is TGTGCCAGCAGTCTTCCGGGGACCCAGTACTTC. As protein: CASSLPGTQYF. The V call is TRBV11-2, the J call TRBJ2-5; no clear D gene. This CDR3 has 11 residues. Germline CDR1 SGHAT, CDR2 FQNNGV. V lost 6 bases to trimming and J lost 7 bases, with 9 bases between them.

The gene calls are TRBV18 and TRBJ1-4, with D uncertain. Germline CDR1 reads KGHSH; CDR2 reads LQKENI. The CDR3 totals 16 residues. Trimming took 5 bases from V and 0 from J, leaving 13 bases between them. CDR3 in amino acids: CASSAGPGTTNEKLFF. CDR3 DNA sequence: TGTGCCAGCTCAGCTGGGCCGGGGACAACTAATGAAAAACTGTTTTTT.

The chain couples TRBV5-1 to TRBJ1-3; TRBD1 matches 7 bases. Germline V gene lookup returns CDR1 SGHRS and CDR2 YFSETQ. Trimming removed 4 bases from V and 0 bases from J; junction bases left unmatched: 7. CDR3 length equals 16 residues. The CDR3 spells CASSTGQAFSGNTIYF. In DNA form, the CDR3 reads TGCGCCAGCAGCACCGGACAGGCCTTCTCTGGAAACACCATATATTTT.

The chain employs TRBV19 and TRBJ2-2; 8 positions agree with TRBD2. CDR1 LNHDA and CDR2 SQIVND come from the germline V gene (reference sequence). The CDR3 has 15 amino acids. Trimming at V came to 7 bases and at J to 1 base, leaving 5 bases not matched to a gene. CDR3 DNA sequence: TGTGCCAGTACCGGACTAGCTGAGAACACCGGGGAGCTGTTTTTT. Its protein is CASTGLAENTGELFF.

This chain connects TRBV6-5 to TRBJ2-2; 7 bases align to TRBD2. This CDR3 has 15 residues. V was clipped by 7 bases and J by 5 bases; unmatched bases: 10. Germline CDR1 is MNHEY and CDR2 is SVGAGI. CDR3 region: CASKPALAETGELFF. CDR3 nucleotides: TGTGCCAGCAAACCCGCCCTAGCGGAAACCGGGGAGCTGTTTTTT.

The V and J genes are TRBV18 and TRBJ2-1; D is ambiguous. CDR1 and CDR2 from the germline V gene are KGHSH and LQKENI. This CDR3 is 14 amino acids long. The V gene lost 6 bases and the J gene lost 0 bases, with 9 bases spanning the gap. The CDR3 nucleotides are TGTGCCAGCTCGCAAAGGAGCTCCTACAATGAGCAGTTCTTC. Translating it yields CASSQRSSYNEQFF.

CDR3: CASSQDLTGARGYTF. The CDR3 nucleotides are TGTGCCAGCAGCCAAGATCTGACAGGTGCACGAGGCTACACCTTC. The chain couples TRBV3-1 (or the pseudogene TRBV3-2) to TRBJ1-2; D may be TRBD1 (6 bases). This CDR3 region has 15 residues. The germline gives CDR1 LGHDT, CDR2 YNNKEL (reference sequence). V lost 0 bases and J lost 8, with 16 bases in between.

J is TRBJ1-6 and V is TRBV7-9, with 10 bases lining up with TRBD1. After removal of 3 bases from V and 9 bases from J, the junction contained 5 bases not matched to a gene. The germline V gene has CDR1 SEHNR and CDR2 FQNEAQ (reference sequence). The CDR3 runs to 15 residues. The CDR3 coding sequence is TGTGCCAGCAGCTTCGGACAGGGGGAGGGTTCACCCCTCCACTTT. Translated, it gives CASSFGQGEGSPLHF. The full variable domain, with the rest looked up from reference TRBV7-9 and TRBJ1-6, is DTGVSQNPRHKITKRGQNVTFRCDPISEHNRLYWYRQTLGQGPEFLTYFQNEAQLEKSRLLSDRFSAERPKGSFSTLEIQRTEQGDSAMYLCASSFGQGEGSPLHFGNGTRLTVT.

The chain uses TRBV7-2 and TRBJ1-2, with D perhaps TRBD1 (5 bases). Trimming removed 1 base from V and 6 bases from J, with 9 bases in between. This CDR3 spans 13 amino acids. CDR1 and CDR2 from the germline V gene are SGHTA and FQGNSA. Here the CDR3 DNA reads TGTGCCAGCAGCTTAGATACAGGCCATGGCTACACCTTC. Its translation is CASSLDTGHGYTF.

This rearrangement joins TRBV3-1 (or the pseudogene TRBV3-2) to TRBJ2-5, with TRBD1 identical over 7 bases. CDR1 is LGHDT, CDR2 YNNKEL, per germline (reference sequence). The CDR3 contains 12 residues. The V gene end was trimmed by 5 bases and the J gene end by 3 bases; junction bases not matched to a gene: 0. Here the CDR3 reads CASSGTEETQYF. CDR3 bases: TGTGCCAGCAGCGGGACAGAAGAGACCCAGTACTTC.

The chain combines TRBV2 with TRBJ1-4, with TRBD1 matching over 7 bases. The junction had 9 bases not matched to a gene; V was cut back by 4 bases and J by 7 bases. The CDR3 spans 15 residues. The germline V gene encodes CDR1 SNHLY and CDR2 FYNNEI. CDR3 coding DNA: TGTGCCAGCAGTGCGACAGGGCCCCTTGTTGAAAAACTGTTTTTT. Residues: CASSATGPLVEKLFF.

This CDR3 is CASSFRVGGELFF. CDR3 coding DNA: TGTGCCAGCAGCTTCAGGGTCGGCGGGGAGCTGTTTTTT. The chain combines TRBV9 with TRBJ2-2, with a possible D match to TRBD1 (5 bases). Trimming stripped 4 bases from V and 7 bases from J, with 11 bases between. Germline V CDR1 and CDR2: SGDLS, YYNGEE. The CDR3 totals 13 residues.

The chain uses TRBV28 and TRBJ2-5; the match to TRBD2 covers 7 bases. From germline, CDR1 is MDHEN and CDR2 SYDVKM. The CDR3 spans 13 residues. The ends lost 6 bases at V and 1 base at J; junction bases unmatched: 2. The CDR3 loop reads CASRWTSQETQYF. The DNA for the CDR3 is TGTGCCAGCAGATGGACTAGCCAAGAGACCCAGTACTTC.

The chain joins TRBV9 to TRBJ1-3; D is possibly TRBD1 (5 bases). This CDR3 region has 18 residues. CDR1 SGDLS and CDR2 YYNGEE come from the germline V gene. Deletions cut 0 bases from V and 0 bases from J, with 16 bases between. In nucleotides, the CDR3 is TGTGCCAGCAGCGTAGCGTGGGGCAGGGCCGACTCTGGAAACACCATATATTTT. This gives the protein CASSVAWGRADSGNTIYF. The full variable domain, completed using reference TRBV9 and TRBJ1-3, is DSGVTQTPKHLITATGQRVTLRCSPRSGDLSVYWYQQSLDQGLQFLIQYYNGEERAKGNILERFSAQQFPDLHSELNLSSLELGDSALYFCASSVAWGRADSGNTIYFGEGSWLTVV.

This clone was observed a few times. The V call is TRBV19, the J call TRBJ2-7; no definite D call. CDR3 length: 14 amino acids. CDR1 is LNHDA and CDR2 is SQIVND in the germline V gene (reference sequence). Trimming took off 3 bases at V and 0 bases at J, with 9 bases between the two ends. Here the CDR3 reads CASSIGIFSYEQYF. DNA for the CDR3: TGTGCCAGTAGTATTGGCATATTCTCCTACGAGCAGTACTTC.

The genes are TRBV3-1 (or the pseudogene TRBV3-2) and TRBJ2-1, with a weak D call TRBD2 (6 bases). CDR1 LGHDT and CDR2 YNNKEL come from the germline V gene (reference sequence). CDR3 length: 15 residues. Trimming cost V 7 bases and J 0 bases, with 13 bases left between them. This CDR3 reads CASTRRLDSYNEQFF. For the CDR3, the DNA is TGTGCCAGCACTCGCCGACTAGACTCCTACAATGAGCAGTTCTTC.

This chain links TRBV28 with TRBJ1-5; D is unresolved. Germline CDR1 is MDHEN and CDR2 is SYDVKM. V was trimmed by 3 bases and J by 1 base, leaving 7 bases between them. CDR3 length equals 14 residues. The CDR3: CASSFHGSNQPQHF. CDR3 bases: TGTGCCAGCAGTTTCCACGGGAGCAATCAGCCCCAGCATTTT.

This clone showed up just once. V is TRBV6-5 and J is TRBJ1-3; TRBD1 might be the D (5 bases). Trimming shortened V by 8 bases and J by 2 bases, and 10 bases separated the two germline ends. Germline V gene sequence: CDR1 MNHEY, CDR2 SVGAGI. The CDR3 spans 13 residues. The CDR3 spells CASLWTTGNTIYF. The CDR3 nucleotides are TGTGCCAGCTTATGGACAACTGGAAACACCATATATTTT.

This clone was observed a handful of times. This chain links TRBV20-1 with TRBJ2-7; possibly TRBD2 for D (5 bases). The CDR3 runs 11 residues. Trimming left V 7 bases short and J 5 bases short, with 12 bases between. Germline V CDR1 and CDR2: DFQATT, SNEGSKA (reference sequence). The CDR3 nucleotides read TGCAGTGTTCGGCGGGTGGACGAGCAGTACTTC. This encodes CSVRRVDEQYF.

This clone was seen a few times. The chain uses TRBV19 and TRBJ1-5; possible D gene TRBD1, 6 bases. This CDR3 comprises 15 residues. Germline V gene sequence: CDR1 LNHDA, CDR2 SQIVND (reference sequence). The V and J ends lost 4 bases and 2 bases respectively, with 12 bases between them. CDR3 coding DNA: TGTGCCAGTAGTAACACCAGGGGTCGCAATCAGCCCCAGCATTTT. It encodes CASSNTRGRNQPQHF.

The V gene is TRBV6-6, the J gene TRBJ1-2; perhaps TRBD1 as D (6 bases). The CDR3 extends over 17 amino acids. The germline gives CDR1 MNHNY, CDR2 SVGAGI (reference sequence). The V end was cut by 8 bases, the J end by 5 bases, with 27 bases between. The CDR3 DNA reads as TGTGCCAGCGGTCTAGGCAGGGGAGTAGGAGCTATATATGGCTACACCTTC. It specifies CASGLGRGVGAIYGYTF.

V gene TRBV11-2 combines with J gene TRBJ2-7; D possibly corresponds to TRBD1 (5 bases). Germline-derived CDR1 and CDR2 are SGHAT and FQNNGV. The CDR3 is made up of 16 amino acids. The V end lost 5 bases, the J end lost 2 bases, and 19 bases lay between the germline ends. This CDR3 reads CASSLNPFRTPYEQYV. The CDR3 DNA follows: TGTGCCAGCAGCCTAAACCCATTCCGGACACCCTACGAGCAGTACGTC.

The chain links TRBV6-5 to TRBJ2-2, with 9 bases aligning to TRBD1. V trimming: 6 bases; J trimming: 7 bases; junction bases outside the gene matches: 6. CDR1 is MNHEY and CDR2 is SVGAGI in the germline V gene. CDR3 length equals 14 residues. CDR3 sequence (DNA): TGTGCCAGCAGCCCGGGACAGGGTGGCGGGGAGCTGTTTTTT. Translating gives CASSPGQGGGELFF.

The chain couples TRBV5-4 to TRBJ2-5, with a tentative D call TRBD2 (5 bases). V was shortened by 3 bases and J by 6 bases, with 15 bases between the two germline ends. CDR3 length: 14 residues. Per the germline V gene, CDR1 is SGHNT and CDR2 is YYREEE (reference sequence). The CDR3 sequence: CASSSPSLGKTQYF. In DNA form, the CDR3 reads TGTGCCAGCAGCTCCCCTAGCCTGGGGAAGACCCAGTACTTC.

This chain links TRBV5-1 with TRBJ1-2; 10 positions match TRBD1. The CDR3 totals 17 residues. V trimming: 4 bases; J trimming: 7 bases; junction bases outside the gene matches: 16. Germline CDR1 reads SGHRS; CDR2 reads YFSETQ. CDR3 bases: TGCGCCAGCAGCCCATTGATTCCGGGACAGGGGTACTCTGGCTACACCTTC. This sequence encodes CASSPLIPGQGYSGYTF.

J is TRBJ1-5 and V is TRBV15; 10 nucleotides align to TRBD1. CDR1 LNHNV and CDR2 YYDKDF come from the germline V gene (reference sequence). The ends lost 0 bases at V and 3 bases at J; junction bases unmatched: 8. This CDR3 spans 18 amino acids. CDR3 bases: TGTGCCACCAGCAGAGATGGGGAGGGACAGGGGAACAATCAGCCCCAGCATTTT. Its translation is CATSRDGEGQGNNQPQHF.